This T cell receptor beta chain was sequenced in a study of OX40 agonist ivuxolimab in advanced cancers. About the study: Ivuxolimab, an agonistic anti-OX40 (CD134) antibody, was given to patients.

Study-wide results and limits: In a subset of nonresponders, normalized T-cell clonal expansion was also low. Partial responders at 0.1-3.0 mg/kg had among the lowest clonal expansion.

Assay: immunoSEQ multiplex PCR; the TCRdb copy retains only in-frame clones and omits some. The top ten clones hold more than 3.5% of a sample with 60,000 to 85,000 clones, about 89% of them seen once. Trimming took off 4 bases at V and 0 bases at J, with 9 bases between the two ends. The CDR3 runs to 14 residues. The germline V gene has CDR1 MNHEY and CDR2 SVGAGI. In regard to this clone: Its target is unknown.

Individuals having autoimmune disease history or systemic immunosuppression were not enrolled. V is TRBV6-5 and J is TRBJ1-2; D gene ambiguous. This TCR was recovered from an adult with an advanced solid tumor such as melanoma, head and neck, liver or kidney cancer. Source: CD4+ or CD8+ T cells sorted from blood, taken in a trial of the OX40 agonist ivuxolimab. For the CDR3, the DNA is TGTGCCAGCAGTTCAGTCTCCTCTAACTATGGCTACACCTTC. It specifies CASSSVSSNYGYTF.